A selection of T cell receptor beta chains follows, all from one sample in a study of T cells after yellow fever vaccination. TCRdb analysed the 5' RACE reads with MiXCR anew, one entry per CDR3 protein. The sample yields a few hundred thousand distinct CDR3 sequences, about 15% seen once. Sample: PBMCs, taken 5 days after the first yellow fever vaccination. Every receptor here comes from a man between 18 and 29 years old who received the YFV17D yellow fever vaccine. CDR3s include the opening cysteine and the closing phenylalanine or tryptophan. Fields, in order: V gene, J gene, clone size, D gene, CDR3 DNA, CDR3 protein. D genes are given only for firm matches. The listing skips clone size in some rows; elsewhere it reads once, few, many or a size class.

>TRBV3-1|TRBJ1-6|.|TRBD1
TGTGCCAGCAGCCGATCGTTGGGGAACAGGGGGTCCTCACCCCTCCACTTT
CASSRSLGNRGSSPLHF
>TRBV14|TRBJ2-1|many|TRBD1
TGTGCCAGCAGCCAAGATTATAAAAGAGGGACAGGTCCCAATGAGCAGTTCTTC
CASSQDYKRGTGPNEQFF
>TRBV4-3|TRBJ2-5|few|TRBD1
TGCGCCAGCAGCCCCACCCCAGACAGGGGGGAGACCCAGTACTTC
CASSPTPDRGETQYF
>TRBV14|TRBJ2-2|few|.
TGTGCCAGCAGCCAACCGGGGTCCGGGGAGCTGTTTTTT
CASSQPGSGELFF
>TRBV27|TRBJ2-7|.|.
TGTGCCAGCAGGGGACAAGTCTACGAGCAGTACTTC
CASRGQVYEQYF
>TRBV27|TRBJ1-1|few|TRBD1
TGTGCCAGCAGCATGGACAGGAGGAACACTGAAGCTTTCTTT
CASSMDRRNTEAFF
>TRBV7-2|TRBJ2-3|many|.
TGTGCCAGCAGCTCCTACTTGGCGGATACGCAGTATTTT
CASSSYLADTQYF
>TRBV7-8|TRBJ1-4|once|TRBD1
TGTGCCAGCAGCTTAATCGGACAGGGAGGTGAAAAACTGTTTTTT
CASSLIGQGGEKLFF
>TRBV7-6|TRBJ1-4|few|.
TGTGCCAGCAGCTTCAGTGGGTCTAGCGGGGGGTCACTGTTTTTT
CASSFSGSSGGSLFF
>TRBV6-2/TRBV6-3|TRBJ1-1|.|.
TGTGCCAGCAGTACCGGGGCAAGGGGCCCGAACACTGAAGCTTTCTTT
CASSTGARGPNTEAFF
>TRBV12-3/TRBV12-4|TRBJ2-7|.|.
TGTGCCAGCAGTTTTATCACCTTCTACGAGCAGTACTTC
CASSFITFYEQYF
>TRBV4-1|TRBJ2-1|once|TRBD1
TGCGCCAGCAGCGATAGGACAGGGGGCATCGATGAGCAGTTCTTC
CASSDRTGGIDEQFF
>TRBV7-9|TRBJ2-1|.|.
TGTGCCAGCAGCTTAGGGGTGGGGCAGGAGCAGTTCTTC
CASSLGVGQEQFF
>TRBV5-1|TRBJ1-5|many|.
TGCGCCAGCTCACCCGGGGCCAATCAGCCCCAGCATTTT
CASSPGANQPQHF
>TRBV7-2|TRBJ2-7|once|TRBD2
TGTGCCAGCAGCAACGGACTAGCGGGGGGTTACGAGCAGTACTTC
CASSNGLAGGYEQYF
>TRBV6-1|TRBJ2-3|few|.
TGTGCCAGCAGTGTAACCCTTACAGATACGCAGTATTTT
CASSVTLTDTQYF
>TRBV5-5|TRBJ1-2|once|.
TGTGCCAGCAGCCCGGTCAGTCTGGGTCTAGCTGGCTATGGCTACACCTTC
CASSPVSLGLAGYGYTF
>TRBV5-1|TRBJ2-1|.|TRBD2
TGCGCCAGCAGCCAAGGACTAGCGGGGGTCGATGAGCAGTTCTTC
CASSQGLAGVDEQFF
>TRBV18|TRBJ1-2|.|.
TGTGCCAGCTCTCCTACTCGGACCGGGATATTGAACTATGGCTACACCTTC
CASSPTRTGILNYGYTF
>TRBV29-1|TRBJ2-1|.|.
TGCAGCGTTGACCTAACTATAACTCGAGAAAATGAGCAGTTCTTC
CSVDLTITRENEQFF
>TRBV4-1|TRBJ1-1|many|.
TGCGCCAGCAGCCAGACGACGGGAGGGCACACTGAAGCTTTCTTT
CASSQTTGGHTEAFF
>TRBV2|TRBJ2-3|few|.
TGTGCCAGCAGTGCGACAGGACGCACAGATACGCAGTATTTT
CASSATGRTDTQYF
>TRBV19|TRBJ2-1|few|TRBD2
TGTGCCAGTAATGTTGGGCTAGCGGGTTACAATGAGCAGTTCTTC
CASNVGLAGYNEQFF
>TRBV6-1|TRBJ2-5|.|TRBD2
TGTGCCAGCAGTACCCCTGGGAGGGAAGAGACCCAGTACTTC
CASSTPGREETQYF
>TRBV20-1|TRBJ2-1|.|.
TGCAGTGCTAGCGGTCGGGGGGCCACTGAGCAGTTCTTC
CSASGRGATEQFF
>TRBV4-2|TRBJ1-3|few|.
TGTGCCAGCAGCCAAGAAGGCAGCGAGCGAGGAAACACCATATATTTT
CASSQEGSERGNTIYF
>TRBV7-2|TRBJ1-4|.|TRBD1
TGTGCCAGCAGCCTTCAGGGGGCCGGGACGGAAAAACTGTTTTTT
CASSLQGAGTEKLFF
>TRBV4-3|TRBJ2-5|.|TRBD2
TGCGCCAGCAGCCTAGCGGGGGGCATTCCAGAGACCCAGTACTTC
CASSLAGGIPETQYF
>TRBV20-1|TRBJ2-7|.|.
TGCAGTGCTAGCTCCACCGTACTGCGGGCCGAGCAGTACTTC
CSASSTVLRAEQYF
>TRBV7-9|TRBJ2-2|few|.
TGTGCCAGCAGCTTTGTTGGGGACGGGGAGCTGTTTTTT
CASSFVGDGELFF
>TRBV5-1|TRBJ2-7|few|TRBD2
TGCGCCAGCAGCTTGGGACTAGCGGGGGCTCTGGCCGAGCAGTACTTC
CASSLGLAGALAEQYF
>TRBV5-1|TRBJ2-2|few|.
TGCGCCAGCAGCCCCGTGGCAGGGAGATGGACCGGGGAGCTGTTTTTT
CASSPVAGRWTGELFF
>TRBV4-2|TRBJ1-2|.|TRBD1
TGTGCCAGCAGTCATACCGGGACAGGGGGCGTTGGCTACACCTTC
CASSHTGTGGVGYTF
>TRBV12-3/TRBV12-4|TRBJ2-1|many|TRBD2
TGTGCCAGCAGTTTCAGCGGGGGGGGTAATGAGCAGTTCTTC
CASSFSGGGNEQFF
>TRBV5-1|TRBJ2-5|few|.
TGCGCCAGCAGCTTGTACCCCGGCAATCAAGAGACCCAGTACTTC
CASSLYPGNQETQYF
>TRBV19|TRBJ2-5|.|TRBD1
TGTGCCAGTATGGCGGACAGGGGGGGGCAAGAGACCCAGTACTTC
CASMADRGGQETQYF
>TRBV6-1|TRBJ2-3|many|.
TGTGCCAGCAGTCGCGGAAAGATACTCCAAGGAGATACGCAGTATTTT
CASSRGKILQGDTQYF
>TRBV10-3|TRBJ1-1|.|.
TGTGCCACCCGTGGAGAAACGAACACTGAAGCTTTCTTT
CATRGETNTEAFF
>TRBV10-3|TRBJ1-1|.|.
TGTGCCATCAGTGAGTCAAGATTGGAAGCTTTCTTT
CAISESRLEAFF
>TRBV6-1|TRBJ1-5|.|.
TGTGCCAGCACCCCAAAGCCTGAGGGGGTTGGCAATCAGCCCCAGCATTTT
CASTPKPEGVGNQPQHF
>TRBV2|TRBJ1-6|.|.
TGTGCCAGCAGTCCGATAGGGGGTGTTTCACCCCTCCACTTT
CASSPIGGVSPLHF
>TRBV7-9|TRBJ2-2|.|.
TGTGCCAGCAGCTTAGAAGCTAGTCTTCCCGGGGAGCTGTTTTTT
CASSLEASLPGELFF